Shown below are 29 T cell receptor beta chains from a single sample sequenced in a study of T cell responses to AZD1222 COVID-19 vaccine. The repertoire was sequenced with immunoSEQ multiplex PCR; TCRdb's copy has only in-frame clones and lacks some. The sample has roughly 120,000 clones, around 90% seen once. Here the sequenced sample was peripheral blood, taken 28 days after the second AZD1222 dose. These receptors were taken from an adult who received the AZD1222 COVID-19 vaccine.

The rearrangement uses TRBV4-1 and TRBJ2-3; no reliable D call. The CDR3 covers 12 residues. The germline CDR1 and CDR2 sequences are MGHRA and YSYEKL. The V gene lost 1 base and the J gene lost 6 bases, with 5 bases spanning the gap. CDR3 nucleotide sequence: TGCGCCAGCAGCCAAGGTGGTGATACGCAGTATTTT. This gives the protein CASSQGGDTQYF.

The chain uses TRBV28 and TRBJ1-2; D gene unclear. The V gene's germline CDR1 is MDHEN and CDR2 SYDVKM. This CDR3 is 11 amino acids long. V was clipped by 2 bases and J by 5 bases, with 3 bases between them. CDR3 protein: CASSLKYGYTF. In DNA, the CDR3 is TGTGCCAGCAGTTTAAAATATGGCTACACCTTC.

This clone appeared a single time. Here the CDR3 reads CASSVGEGYEQYF. CDR3 coding DNA: TGTGCCAGCAGCGTAGGAGAGGGCTACGAGCAGTACTTC. The chain recombines TRBV9 with TRBJ2-7; tentative D call: TRBD2 (5 bases). The CDR3 is made up of 13 amino acids. The V end was cut by 0 bases, the J end by 3 bases, with 7 bases between. CDR1 and CDR2 (germline): SGDLS, YYNGEE.

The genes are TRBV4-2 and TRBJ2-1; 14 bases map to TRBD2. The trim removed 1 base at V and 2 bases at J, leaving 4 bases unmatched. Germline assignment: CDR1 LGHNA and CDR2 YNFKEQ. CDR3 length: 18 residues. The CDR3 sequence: CASSQVTSGRGAYNEQFF. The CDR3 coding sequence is TGTGCCAGCAGCCAAGTGACTAGCGGGAGGGGAGCCTACAATGAGCAGTTCTTC.

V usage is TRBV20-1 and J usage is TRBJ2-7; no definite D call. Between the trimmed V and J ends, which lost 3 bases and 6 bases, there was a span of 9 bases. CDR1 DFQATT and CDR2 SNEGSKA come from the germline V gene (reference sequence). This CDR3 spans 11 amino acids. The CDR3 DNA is TGCAGTGCTAGCGCCCTCGTCGAGCAGTACTTC. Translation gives CSASALVEQYF.

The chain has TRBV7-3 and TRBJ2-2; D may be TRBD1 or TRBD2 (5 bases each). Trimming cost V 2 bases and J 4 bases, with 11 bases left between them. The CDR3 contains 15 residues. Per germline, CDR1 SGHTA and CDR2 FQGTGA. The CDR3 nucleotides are TGTGCCAGCAGCTTACGGGACCATCGCACCGGGGAGCTGTTTTTT. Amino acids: CASSLRDHRTGELFF.

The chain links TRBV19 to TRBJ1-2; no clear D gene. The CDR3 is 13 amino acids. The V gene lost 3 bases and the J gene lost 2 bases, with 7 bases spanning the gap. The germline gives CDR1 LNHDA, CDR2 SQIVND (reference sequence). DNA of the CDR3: TGTGCCAGTAGTATTGCGGGGAACTATGGCTACACCTTC. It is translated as CASSIAGNYGYTF.

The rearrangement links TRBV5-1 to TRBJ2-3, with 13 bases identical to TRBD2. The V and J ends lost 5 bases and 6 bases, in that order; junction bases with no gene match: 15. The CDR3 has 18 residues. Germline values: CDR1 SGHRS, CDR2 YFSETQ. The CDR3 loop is CASSPTSGGSFPTDTQYF. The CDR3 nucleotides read TGCGCCAGCAGTCCGACTAGCGGGGGGTCTTTCCCTACTGATACGCAGTATTTT. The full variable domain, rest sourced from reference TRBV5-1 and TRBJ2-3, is KAGVTQTPRYLIKTRGQQVTLSCSPISGHRSVSWYQQTPGQGLQFLFEYFSETQRNKGNFPGRFSGRQFSNSRSEMNVSTLELGDSALYLCASSPTSGGSFPTDTQYFGPGTRLTVL.

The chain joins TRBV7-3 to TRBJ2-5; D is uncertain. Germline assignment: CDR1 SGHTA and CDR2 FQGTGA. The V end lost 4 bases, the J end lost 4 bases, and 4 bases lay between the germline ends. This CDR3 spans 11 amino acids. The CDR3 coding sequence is TGTGCCAGCAGCTCCGGAGAGACCCAGTACTTC. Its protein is CASSSGETQYF.

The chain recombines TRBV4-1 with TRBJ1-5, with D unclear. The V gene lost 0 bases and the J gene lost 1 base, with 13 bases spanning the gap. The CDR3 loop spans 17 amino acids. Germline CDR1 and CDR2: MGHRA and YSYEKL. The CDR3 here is CASSQDPGGVSNQPQHF. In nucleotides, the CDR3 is TGCGCCAGCAGCCAAGATCCGGGTGGGGTCAGCAATCAGCCCCAGCATTTT.

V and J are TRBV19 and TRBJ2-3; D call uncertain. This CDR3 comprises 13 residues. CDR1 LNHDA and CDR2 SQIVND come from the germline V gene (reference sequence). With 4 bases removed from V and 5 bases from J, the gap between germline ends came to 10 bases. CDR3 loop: CASSTVRVDTQYF. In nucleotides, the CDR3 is TGTGCCAGTAGTACCGTCCGGGTAGATACGCAGTATTTT.

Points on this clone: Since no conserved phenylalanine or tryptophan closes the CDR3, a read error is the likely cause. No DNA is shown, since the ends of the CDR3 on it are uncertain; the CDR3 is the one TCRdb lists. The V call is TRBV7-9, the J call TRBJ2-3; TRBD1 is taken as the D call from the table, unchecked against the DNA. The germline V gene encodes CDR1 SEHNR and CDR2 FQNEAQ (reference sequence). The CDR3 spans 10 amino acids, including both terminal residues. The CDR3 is CASPPHDRNV.

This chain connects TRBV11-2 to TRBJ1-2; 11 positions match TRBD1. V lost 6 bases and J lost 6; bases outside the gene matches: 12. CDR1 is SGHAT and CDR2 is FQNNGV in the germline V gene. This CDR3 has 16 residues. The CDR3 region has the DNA TGTGCCAGCAGGCCCCAAAGGGGACAGGGGGAAAATGGCTACACCTTC. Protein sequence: CASRPQRGQGENGYTF.

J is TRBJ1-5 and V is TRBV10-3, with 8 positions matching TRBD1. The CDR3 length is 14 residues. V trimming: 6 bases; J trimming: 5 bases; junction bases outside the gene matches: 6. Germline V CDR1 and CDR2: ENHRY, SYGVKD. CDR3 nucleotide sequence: TGTGCCATCAGCGGGACAGGCAAGGATCAGCCCCAGCATTTT. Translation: CAISGTGKDQPQHF.

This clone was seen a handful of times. Here the CDR3 reads CASSERLAATDTQYF. CDR3 sequence (DNA): TGTGCCAGCAGTGAAAGGCTAGCGGCCACAGATACGCAGTATTTT. The V call is TRBV2, the J call TRBJ2-3; 7 nucleotides align to TRBD2. The CDR3 is 15 amino acids. The V gene's germline CDR1 is SNHLY and CDR2 FYNNEI. Germline trimming cut 2 bases from V and 2 bases from J; bases unmatched to any gene: 4.

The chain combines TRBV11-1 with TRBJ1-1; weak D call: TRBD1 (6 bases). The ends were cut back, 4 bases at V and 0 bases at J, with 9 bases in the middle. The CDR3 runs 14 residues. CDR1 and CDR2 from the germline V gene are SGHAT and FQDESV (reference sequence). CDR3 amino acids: CASSYGQMNTEAFF. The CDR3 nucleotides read TGTGCCAGCAGCTACGGACAGATGAACACTGAAGCTTTCTTT.

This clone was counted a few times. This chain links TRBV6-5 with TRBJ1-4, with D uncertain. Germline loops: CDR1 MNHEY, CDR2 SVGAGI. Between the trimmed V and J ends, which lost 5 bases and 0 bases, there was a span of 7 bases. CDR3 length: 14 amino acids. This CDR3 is CASSQIATNEKLFF. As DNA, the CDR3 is TGTGCCAGCAGTCAGATTGCAACTAATGAAAAACTGTTTTTT.

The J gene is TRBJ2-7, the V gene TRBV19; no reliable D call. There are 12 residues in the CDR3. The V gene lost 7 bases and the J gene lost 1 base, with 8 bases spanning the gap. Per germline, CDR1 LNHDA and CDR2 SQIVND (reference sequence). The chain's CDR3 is CASTDRSYEQYF. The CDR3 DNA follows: TGTGCCAGTACTGACCGATCCTACGAGCAGTACTTC.

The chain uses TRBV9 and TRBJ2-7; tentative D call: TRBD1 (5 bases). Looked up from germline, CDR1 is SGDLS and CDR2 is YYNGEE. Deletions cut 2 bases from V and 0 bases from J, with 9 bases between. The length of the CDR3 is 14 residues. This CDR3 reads CASSVDSFSYEQYF. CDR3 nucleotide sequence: TGTGCCAGCAGCGTCGACAGCTTCTCCTACGAGCAGTACTTC.

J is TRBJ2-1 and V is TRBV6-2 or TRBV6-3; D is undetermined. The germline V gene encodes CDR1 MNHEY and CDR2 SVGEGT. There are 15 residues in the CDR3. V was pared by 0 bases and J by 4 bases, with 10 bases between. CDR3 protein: CASSYSYPSYNEQFF. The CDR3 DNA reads TGTGCCAGCAGTTACTCGTATCCTTCATACAATGAGCAGTTCTTC.

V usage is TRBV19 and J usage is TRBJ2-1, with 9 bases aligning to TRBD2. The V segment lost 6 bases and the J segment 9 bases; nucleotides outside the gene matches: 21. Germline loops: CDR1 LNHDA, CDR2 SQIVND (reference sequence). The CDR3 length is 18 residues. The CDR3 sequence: CASSSLAGSLTFISEQFF. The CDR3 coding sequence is TGTGCCAGTAGCTCCCTAGCGGGATCCCTAACCTTTATATCTGAGCAGTTCTTC.

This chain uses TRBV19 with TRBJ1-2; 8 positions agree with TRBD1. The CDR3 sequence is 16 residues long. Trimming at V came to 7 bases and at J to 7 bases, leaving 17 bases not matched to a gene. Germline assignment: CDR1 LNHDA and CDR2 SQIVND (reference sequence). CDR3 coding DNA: TGTGCCAGTACCCCCCCCATGGTGCAGGGGGCGCGTGGCTACACCTTC. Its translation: CASTPPMVQGARGYTF.

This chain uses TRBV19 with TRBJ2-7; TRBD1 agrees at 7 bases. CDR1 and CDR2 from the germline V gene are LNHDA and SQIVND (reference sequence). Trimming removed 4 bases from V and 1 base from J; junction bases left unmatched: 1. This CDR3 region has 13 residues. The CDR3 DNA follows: TGTGCCAGTAGTAGGGACAGATCCTACGAGCAGTACTTC. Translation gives CASSRDRSYEQYF.

DNA for the CDR3: TGTGCCAGCAGCTTGAGCTTTGGTTACGAGCAGTACTTC. This codes for CASSLSFGYEQYF. The V gene is TRBV5-6, the J gene TRBJ2-7; D call uncertain. Trimming shortened V by 1 base and J by 4 bases, and 9 bases separated the two germline ends. The CDR3 spans 13 residues. Germline lookup yields CDR1 SGHDT and CDR2 YYEEEE.

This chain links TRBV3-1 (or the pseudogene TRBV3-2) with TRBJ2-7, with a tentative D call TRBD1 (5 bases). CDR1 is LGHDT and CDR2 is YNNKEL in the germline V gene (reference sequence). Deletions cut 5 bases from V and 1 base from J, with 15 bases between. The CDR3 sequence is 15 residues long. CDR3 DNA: TGTGCCAGCAGCTATCAGGGATTGAGTTCCTACGAGCAGTACTTC. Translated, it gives CASSYQGLSSYEQYF.

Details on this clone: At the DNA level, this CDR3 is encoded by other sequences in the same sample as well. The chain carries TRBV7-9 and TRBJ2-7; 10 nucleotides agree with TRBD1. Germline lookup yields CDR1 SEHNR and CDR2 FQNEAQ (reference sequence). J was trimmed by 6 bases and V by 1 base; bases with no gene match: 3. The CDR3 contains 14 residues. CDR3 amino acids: CASSLGRTGGEQYF. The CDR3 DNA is TGTGCCAGCAGCTTAGGCCGGACAGGGGGCGAGCAGTACTTC.

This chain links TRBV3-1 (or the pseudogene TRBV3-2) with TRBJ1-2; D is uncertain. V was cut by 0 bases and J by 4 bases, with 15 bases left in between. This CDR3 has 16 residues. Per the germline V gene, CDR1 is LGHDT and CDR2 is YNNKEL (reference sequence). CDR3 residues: CASSQDRRSPLYGYTF. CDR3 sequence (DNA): TGTGCCAGCAGCCAAGATCGAAGGTCCCCCCTCTATGGCTACACCTTC.

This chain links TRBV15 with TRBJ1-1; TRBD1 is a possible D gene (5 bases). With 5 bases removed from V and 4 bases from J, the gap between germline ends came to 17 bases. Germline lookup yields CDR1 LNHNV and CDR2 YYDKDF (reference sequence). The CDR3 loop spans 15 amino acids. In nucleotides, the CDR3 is TGTGCCACCAGCCCGGGGCGGGGAAGGGGCACTGAAGCTTTCTTT. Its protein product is CATSPGRGRGTEAFF.

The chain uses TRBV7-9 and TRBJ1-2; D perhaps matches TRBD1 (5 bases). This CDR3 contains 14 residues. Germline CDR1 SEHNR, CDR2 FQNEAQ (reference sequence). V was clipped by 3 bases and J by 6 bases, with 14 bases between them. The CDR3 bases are TGTGCCAGCAGCTTGGGGACCAGGGTCCATGGCTACACCTTC. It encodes CASSLGTRVHGYTF. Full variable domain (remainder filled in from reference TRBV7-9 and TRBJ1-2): DTGVSQNPRHKITKRGQNVTFRCDPISEHNRLYWYRQTLGQGPEFLTYFQNEAQLEKSRLLSDRFSAERPKGSFSTLEIQRTEQGDSAMYLCASSLGTRVHGYTFGSGTRLTVV.